This TCR beta chain was sequenced in a study of identical twins. V was clipped by 6 bases and J by 6 bases, with 15 bases between them. The germline V gene has CDR1 DFQATT and CDR2 SNEGSKA (reference sequence). This CDR3 has 13 residues. Via MiXCR, TCRdb re-called the 5' RACE reads, giving one row per CDR3 protein. The sample has 450,000 or so distinct CDR3 sequences, less than 25% seen once. These data are also associated with another study on T cells expressing NK-cell markers.

The sample was CD4+ T cells sorted from blood. The chain recombines TRBV20-1 with TRBJ2-1, with D unresolved. The source is a woman younger than 35 in good health. The CDR3 is CSAREVTRNEQFF. CDR3 bases: TGCAGTGCGCGAGAAGTAACTCGCAATGAGCAGTTCTTC.